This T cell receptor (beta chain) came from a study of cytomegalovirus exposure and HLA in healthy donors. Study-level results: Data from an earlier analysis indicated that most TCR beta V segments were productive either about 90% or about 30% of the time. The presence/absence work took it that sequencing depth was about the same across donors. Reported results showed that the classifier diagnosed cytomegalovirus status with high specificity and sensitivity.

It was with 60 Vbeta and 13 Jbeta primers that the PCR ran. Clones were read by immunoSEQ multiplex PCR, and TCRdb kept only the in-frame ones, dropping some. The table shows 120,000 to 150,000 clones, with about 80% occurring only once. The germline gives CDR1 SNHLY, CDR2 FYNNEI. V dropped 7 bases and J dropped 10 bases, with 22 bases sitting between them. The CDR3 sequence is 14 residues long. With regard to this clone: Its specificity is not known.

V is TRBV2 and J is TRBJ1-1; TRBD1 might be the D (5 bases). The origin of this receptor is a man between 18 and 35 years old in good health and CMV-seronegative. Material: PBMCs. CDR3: CASTRNPAGGLAFF. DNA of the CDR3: TGTGCCAGCACCCGAAACCCCGCGGGGGGGTTAGCTTTCTTT.